The sequence of this T cell receptor (beta chain) was determined in a study of T cell repertoires in cytomegalovirus infection. This clonotype was observed a few times. Antigen specificity is unknown. The ends were cut back, 6 bases at V and 5 bases at J, with 22 bases in the middle. CDR3 length: 16 residues. In TCRdb, the reads were re-called with MiXCR into one record per CDR3 protein. The sample shows a few hundred thousand distinct CDR3 sequences, almost 40% of them seen only once. V is TRBV12-3 or TRBV12-4 and J is TRBJ1-2; D call uncertain. This sequence was found in a human donor in good health (CMV status not recorded). Some clones in this sample may be carry-over from other donors' samples. This sample comprised cultured PBMCs, obtained from culture after CMV antigen stimulation. The CDR3 sequence is CASRRADGGRMYGYTF. The DNA for the CDR3 is TGTGCCAGCAGAAGGGCGGACGGAGGGAGGATGTATGGCTACACCTTC.